Below, 18 T cell receptor beta chains from the same sample are listed, as sequenced in a study of T cells in localized non-small cell lung cancer. Produced via immunoSEQ multiplex PCR; TCRdb's table is partial and in-frame only. This sample has about 70,000 clones, with around 84% found just once. This specimen consisted of peripheral blood, obtained before any cancer treatment. The source is a female donor older than 55 with stage I lung adenocarcinoma.

The chain has TRBV7-2 and TRBJ2-1, with no clear D. The V gene lost 2 bases and the J gene lost 7 bases, with 6 bases spanning the gap. This CDR3 comprises 12 residues. Germline CDR1 is SGHTA and CDR2 is FQGNSA. The CDR3 region has the DNA TGTGCCAGCAGCTTACAGCAAAATGAGCAGTTCTTC. As protein: CASSLQQNEQFF.

The chain has TRBV6-7 and TRBJ1-5; no clear D gene. TRBV6-7 is filed as an ORF, its function uncertain. Deletions cut 3 bases from V and 7 bases from J, with 13 bases between. This CDR3 has 14 residues. In nucleotides, the CDR3 is TGTGCCAGCAGTTATAAGGGAAGTCACCAGCCCCAGCATTTT. Translating gives CASSYKGSHQPQHF.

The chain couples TRBV5-4 to TRBJ2-7; 10 bases line up with TRBD2. The V and J ends lost 4 bases and 2 bases, in that order; junction bases with no gene match: 6. The germline CDR1 and CDR2 sequences are SGHNT and YYREEE (reference sequence). This CDR3 has 15 residues. The CDR3 here is CASSRSSGGPYEQYF. The CDR3 region has the DNA TGTGCCAGCAGCCGGAGTAGCGGGGGGCCCTACGAGCAGTACTTC.

The chain is built from TRBV6-1 and TRBJ2-1, with 9 positions matching TRBD1. The germline V gene has CDR1 MNHNS and CDR2 SASEGT. This CDR3 spans 14 amino acids. V shed 4 bases and J 5 bases; nucleotides not matched to a gene: 3. Here the CDR3 DNA reads TGTGCCAGCAGTGCCCGGGACAGGGACAATGAGCAGTTCTTC. This gives the protein CASSARDRDNEQFF.

J is TRBJ2-1 and V is TRBV18; a possible D gene is TRBD2 (5 bases). CDR1 and CDR2 (germline): KGHSH, LQKENI. The length of the CDR3 is 17 residues. The V and J ends lost 3 bases and 4 bases respectively, with 19 bases between them. The CDR3 region has the DNA TGTGCCAGCTCACCCCCTCCCCTTGTGGAGGAATACAATGAGCAGTTCTTC. Amino acids: CASSPPPLVEEYNEQFF.

As DNA, the CDR3 is TGTGCCAGCAGCTTAACATGGGGGGCAGGGGCCGTTTACGGGGAGCTGTTTTTT. It specifies CASSLTWGAGAVYGELFF. The V gene is TRBV7-8, the J gene TRBJ2-2; D may be TRBD1 or TRBD2 (6 bases each). This CDR3 has 18 residues. The V end was cut by 2 bases, the J end by 7 bases, with 23 bases between. CDR1 is SGHVS and CDR2 is FQNEAQ in the germline V gene.

The gene calls are TRBV7-2 and TRBJ1-2; no clear D. Germline CDR1 is SGHTA and CDR2 is FQGNSA. Trimming took off 1 base at V and 8 bases at J, with 20 bases between the two ends. The CDR3 contains 16 residues. As DNA, the CDR3 is TGTGCCAGCAGCTTAGAACCGGCGGGGAGGGCAGGAGGCTACACCTTC. Translating it yields CASSLEPAGRAGGYTF. Full variable domain (rest looked up from reference TRBV7-2 and TRBJ1-2): GAGVSQSPSNKVTEKGKDVELRCDPISGHTALYWYRQSLGQGLEFLIYFQGNSAPDKSGLPSDRFSAERTGGSVSTLTIQRTQQEDSAVYLCASSLEPAGRAGGYTFGSGTRLTVV.

This clone has just one count. The CDR3 sequence: CASSPQAGVNTIYF. The CDR3 nucleotides are TGTGCCAGCAGCCCCCAGGCAGGGGTAAACACCATATATTTT. The chain has TRBV11-2 and TRBJ1-3; TRBD1 is a possible D gene (6 bases). The germline V gene encodes CDR1 SGHAT and CDR2 FQNNGV. The CDR3 extends over 14 amino acids. Trimming left V 5 bases short and J 6 bases short, with 14 bases between.

The rearrangement links TRBV10-3 to TRBJ2-7; 9 nucleotides agree with TRBD2. This CDR3 is 15 amino acids long. After removal of 2 bases from V and 6 bases from J, the junction contained 8 bases not matched to a gene. Per germline, CDR1 ENHRY and CDR2 SYGVKD. CDR3 nucleotides: TGTGCCATCAGTGAGCGCTCTAGCGGGATTACCGAGCAGTACTTC. It translates to CAISERSSGITEQYF.

The gene calls are TRBV7-2 and TRBJ2-5, with 10 bases aligning to TRBD1. The CDR3 is 15 residues long. Germline-derived CDR1 and CDR2 are SGHTA and FQGNSA. With 2 bases clipped from V and 4 bases from J, the junction kept 4 bases outside the gene matches. For the CDR3, the DNA is TGTGCCAGCAGCTTATGGGACAGGGGTGTAGAGACCCAGTACTTC. Translation gives CASSLWDRGVETQYF.

The gene calls are TRBV7-6 and TRBJ2-5; 8 bases agree with TRBD1. J lost 4 bases, V lost 2 bases, and 3 bases had no gene match. The CDR3 is 14 amino acids. Looked up from germline, CDR1 is SGHVS and CDR2 is FNYEAQ. CDR3 coding DNA: TGTGCCAGCAGCTTATTTCAGGGGGCAGAGACCCAGTACTTC. Residues: CASSLFQGAETQYF.

The chain joins TRBV5-1 to TRBJ2-1; 11 bases line up with TRBD2. Germline trimming cut 1 base from V and 6 bases from J; bases unmatched to any gene: 3. The CDR3 has 15 amino acids. Germline V gives CDR1 SGHRS, CDR2 YFSETQ. As DNA, the CDR3 is TGCGCCAGCAGCTTGTGGCTAGCGGGGGGCAATGAGCAGTTCTTC. It is translated as CASSLWLAGGNEQFF.

The CDR3 reads CSVAGAVGTEAFF. DNA for the CDR3: TGCAGCGTTGCAGGGGCCGTGGGCACTGAAGCTTTCTTT. V gene TRBV29-1 combines with J gene TRBJ1-1; D might be TRBD1 (6 bases). This CDR3 has 13 amino acids. V shed 4 bases and J shed 4 bases, with 13 bases lying between them. Looked up from germline, CDR1 is SQVTM and CDR2 is ANQGSEA.

The rearrangement links TRBV29-1 to TRBJ2-7, with D hard to call. This CDR3 spans 11 amino acids. The germline V gene has CDR1 SQVTM and CDR2 ANQGSEA. Trimming removed 3 bases from V and 3 bases from J, with 6 bases in between. The CDR3 loop is CSVDKGYEQYF. CDR3 nucleotide sequence: TGCAGCGTTGATAAGGGCTACGAGCAGTACTTC.

The chain has TRBV9 and TRBJ2-3; D is possibly TRBD1 or TRBD2 (6 bases each). This CDR3 contains 16 residues. Per the germline V gene, CDR1 is SGDLS and CDR2 is YYNGEE. Trimming took 2 bases from V and 0 from J, leaving 13 bases between them. CDR3 in amino acids: CASSVSRGASTDTQYF. In DNA form, the CDR3 reads TGTGCCAGCAGCGTCTCGAGGGGGGCTAGCACAGATACGCAGTATTTT.

This rearrangement joins TRBV27 to TRBJ2-5, with D possibly matching TRBD2 (5 bases). V was shortened by 3 bases and J by 5 bases, with 10 bases between the two germline ends. Germline values: CDR1 MNHEY, CDR2 SMNVEV (reference sequence). The CDR3 covers 13 residues. CDR3 sequence reads: CASSFWGAETQYF. The CDR3 DNA sequence: TGTGCCAGCAGTTTTTGGGGAGCGGAGACCCAGTACTTC.

The chain has TRBV9 and TRBJ1-1, with D possibly matching TRBD1 (6 bases). The V gene lost 0 bases and the J gene lost 4 bases, with 13 bases spanning the gap. The CDR3 has 15 amino acids. The V gene's germline CDR1 is SGDLS and CDR2 YYNGEE. The CDR3 sequence is CASSVGWGRGTEAFF. The CDR3 DNA is TGTGCCAGCAGCGTAGGTTGGGGGCGCGGCACTGAAGCTTTCTTT.

This chain links TRBV6-5 with TRBJ1-3; D is possibly TRBD1 (5 bases). Trimming shortened V by 5 bases and J by 0 bases, and 8 bases separated the two germline ends. CDR1 and CDR2 from the germline V gene are MNHEY and SVGAGI. The CDR3 runs 14 residues. The CDR3 spells CASSLRDSGNTIYF. DNA for the CDR3: TGTGCCAGCAGTCTCAGGGACTCTGGAAACACCATATATTTT.